This T cell receptor (beta chain) was documented in a study of cytomegalovirus exposure and HLA in healthy donors (dated by TCRdb to the late 2010s). General notes on the study: According to an earlier analysis of around 600 of the donors, about 190 million T cells yielded some 110 million unique TCR beta sequences and roughly 280 Gb of sequence data. Approximately 330 gigabases of sequencing data and roughly 81 million unique TCR sequences made up an early release that covered over 550 HLA-typed donors. Of the approximately 400 genotyped donors, about 84% fell in the genetic ancestry cluster associated with self-reported Caucasian donors. The study aimed to test whether cataloging public T cell receptors could reveal signatures of past pathogen exposure. Using immunosequencing, the study profiled T cell repertoires from approximately 700 subjects and related those repertoires to cytomegalovirus serostatus. In addition to the first cohort of 666 subjects, a separate validation cohort of approximately 130 different subjects was used. To predict cytomegalovirus infection status, the study combined high-throughput TCR immunosequencing, statistical association of individual TCRs with disease status, and machine learning. In a later analysis, previously published TCR beta repertoires from more than 500 donors were re-analyzed and high-resolution HLA genotyping was added so that TCR occurrence patterns could be studied. Rather than drawing on any new phenotypic data, the later analysis identified candidate immune exposures from TCR beta sequences and the way those sequences occurred across donors. An earlier analysis of 500 to 750 of the donors applied high-throughput TCR beta sequencing to assess whether each TCR beta V gene segment acted as functional or pseudogenic. Alongside the repertoire data, information on donor age, sex, ethnicity and CMV serostatus was compiled. A later genetic analysis used genome-wide SNP genotypes for about 55% of the 666 donors, treating that subset as a discovery cohort. Every discovery cohort repertoire had been produced on one sequencing platform. HLA typing covered class I and class II loci at four-digit resolution. The number of typed donors differed by locus: about 629-640 for A, B, C, DRB1 and DQB1; 500 to 550 for DQA1; approximately 610 for DPA1; and some 470 for DPB1. A handful of DR-DQ haplotypes were treated as single units for association and clustering because of strong linkage in the cohort. Among 300 to 450 genotyped donors of the cohort, an average of approximately 250,000 unique TCR beta nucleotide sequences were sequenced per donor, roughly 18% of them non-productive.

The investigation overall reported the following: Specific HLA alleles were associated with more than 15,000 TCR beta sequences at a false discovery rate of 0.05 in a later analysis. In a later analysis, HLA-associated TCR beta chains were found to be more clonally expanded and to have lower generation probabilities than equally common non-associated chains. Presence/absence analyses assumed roughly uniform sequencing depth across donors, an assumption that may not hold. Because counts were too low, seventeen rarely observed V segments, including chromosome 9 orphons, were left out of the earlier analysis of 587 of the donors. The classifier was reported to diagnose cytomegalovirus status with high specificity and sensitivity in both the original cohort and the validation cohort. An earlier analysis of 450 to 750 of the donors showed that most TCR beta V segments appeared in productive rearrangements either about 87% or about 30% of the time, which broadly matched IMGT annotations. When HLA alleles, especially DR and DQ, strongly co-occurred, TCR associations were difficult to assign to individual alleles. V-gene and J-gene trimming of TCR beta chains was associated with a missense DCLRE1C variant in a later genetic analysis, and the association was replicated in an independent cohort. Most TCR sequences were seen in very few donors, while some public TCRs were found in many individuals. In vitro tests confirmed that three of the cytomegalovirus-associated TCR beta chains recognize cytomegalovirus antigens. Some IMGT-functional V segments, including TRBV6-2 and TRBV6-3, could not be distinguished by the 87-base-pair reads and were therefore excluded. In the study, about 150 TCR beta chains were listed as associated with cytomegalovirus. Only TCR beta chains were sequenced in this cohort, and the absence of alpha or paired-chain data limited detectable features. The only immune exposure information available for the cohort was CMV serostatus. A later analysis found that TCR association rates varied across HLA loci, with DRB1 alleles showing the most associated TCRs and HLA-C alleles the fewest. The authors suggested that the approach could potentially be extended to other disease states and immunological phenotypes. In a later genetic analysis, fewer N-insertions in productive TCRs were reported among donors in an Asian-associated ancestry cluster than the roughly 700-donor mean. Because HLA typing was unavailable for some donors at each locus, only the typed subset was used in association tests. A further reported finding was that TCR beta sequences accurately predicted the HLA-A and HLA-B alleles for most subjects in the first cohort. Correlated functional status among segregating V segments might reflect linkage disequilibrium, but an unknown experimental factor could not be ruled out. According to a later analysis, most CMV-associated TCR beta chains appeared to be HLA-restricted, and the HLA associations seemed to be driven largely by CMV exposure. A cluster of highly shared sequence variants was judged likely to represent a technical artifact of the sequencing pipeline. A later analysis reported that several top co-occurrence clusters appeared linked to parvovirus B19, influenza, CMV and Epstein-Barr virus.

The cohort was made up of under 800 healthy bone marrow donors. At the time of sampling, every cohort member was nominally healthy, though immune exposures that went unrecorded were likely present. The donor tested CMV seropositive, placing the donor among the approximately 290 seropositive members of the cohort. A peripheral blood sample was provided by each donor, and peripheral blood mononuclear cells were used for TCR beta sequencing. Genomic DNA was extracted from the blood cell samples with the Qiagen DNeasy Blood Extraction Kit. Receptor amplification or capture employed the immunoSEQ multiplex PCR assay. For the multiplex PCR, a mixture combining 60 forward primers for TCR Vbeta segments and 13 reverse primers for TCR Jbeta segments was used. Amplification of the CDR3 region of rearranged TCR beta genes was performed with a multiplex PCR assay on genomic DNA. On the Illumina HiSeq System, the amplified TCR beta libraries were sequenced as 87-base-pair reads. As for how the authors treated the data: A later analysis tallied around 82 million unique TCR beta chains across the 660 or so repertoires, and about 10 million of those chains were shared by two or more donors. To remove PCR and sequencing errors, raw reads were error-corrected and collapsed into unique sequences using a nearest-neighbor algorithm that merged closely related sequences. CDR3 sequences were aligned to IMGT reference sequences to assign V, D and J gene segments. For a sequence to be retained, a match of at least six nucleotides was required to both a V gene segment and a J gene segment. Rearrangements were classified as productive when the CDR3 lacked stop codons and remained in frame with V and J, and all other rearrangements were classified as non-productive. Following IMGT convention, CDR3 was defined as the stretch from the second conserved V-encoded cysteine up to the conserved J-encoded phenylalanine. In an earlier analysis of around 540 of the donors, sequences lacking an unambiguous match to a single V gene segment were excluded. An earlier analysis of 500 to 600 of the donors classified V segments as functional when productive rearrangements were above 56.7% and as segregating when the standard deviation between donors was above 5%. A statistical classification framework was developed to diagnose cytomegalovirus status using the catalog of TCR beta chain sequences. In a later analysis, V and J genes were assigned by comparing TCR nucleotide sequences against IMGT/GENE-DB human TR gene sequences. The TCRdist pipeline was used in a later analysis to assign CDR3 sequences and most-parsimonious VDJ recombination scenarios. In a later analysis, every TCR beta chain was defined by the combination of its CDR3 amino acid sequence and its V-gene family, and reads without a unique V-gene family were dropped. To address suspected cross-contamination and a sequencing artifact, a later analysis removed roughly 580 highly shared, low-generation-probability nucleotide sequences. For each public chain, a later analysis derived a clonal expansion index from normalized ranks of inferred template counts within each repertoire. In a later analysis, generation probabilities were computed with a VDJ recombination model fitted to out-of-frame rearrangements, and the resulting probabilities were checked against IGoR. Hypergeometric tests were used in a later analysis to score TCR-TCR, TCR-HLA and TCR-CMV co-occurrence, with a repertoire-size bias correction applied to the TCR pairs. To estimate false discovery rates, a later analysis permuted the HLA or CMV assignments 20 times. A later analysis grouped co-occurring TCRs with DBSCAN, adding TCRdist sequence similarity when clustering within HLA-allele-positive subsets. Repertoires with fewer than 30,000 or more than 120,000 public chains were left out of co-occurrence clustering, as were about five repertoires with anomalous nucleotide sharing. TCRdb obtained this table from immuneACCESS and retained in-frame rearrangements with V and J assigned. These tables miss some clones; where compared with another copy, unresolved V genes account for less than half of the shortfall, and the remainder is unexplained. That table gives V, J and clone size, and the DNA gave D and trimming. Within this sample are roughly 120,000 clones, with 65% to 75% of them counted one time only. Of the sample, 4% to 4.5% is held by the ten largest clones.

CDR3 length: 12 amino acids, cysteine to phenylalanine. Just CDR3 DNA is preserved here, 36 bases in frame from base 1. Trimming removed 4 bases from V and 10 bases from J; the gene matches leave 7 bases unexplained. The CDR1 and CDR2 encoded by the germline V gene are SGHRS and YFSETQ. Turning to this clone: The antigen it binds to is not known. Per-base quality was not reported, and no clone a single base away is much larger than it.

Sequenced sample: PBMCs. The receptor's source is a woman aged 40-49 years in good health and CMV-seropositive. The chain was built from TRBV5-1 and TRBJ1-2, with 7 bases matching TRBD1. CDR3 loop: CASSPDRVPYTF. The DNA sequence is given as TGCGCCAGCAGCCCCGACAGGGTCCCCTACACCTTC.